Sequencing of this T cell receptor beta chain was carried out in a study of T cell repertoires in cytomegalovirus infection. Study-wide results and limits: CMV carriers with the relevant HLA were identified by cumulative public TCR beta family frequency.

TCRdb redid the calling of the reads with MiXCR, one entry per CDR3 protein. Counted here are hundreds of thousands of distinct CDR3 sequences, approximately 11% occurring once; the ten biggest clones make up roughly 10%. This clonotype was seen at least ten times. Its antigen is undetermined. This TCR was sampled from a human donor in good health (CMV status not recorded). Some clones in this sample may be carry-over from other donors' samples. The sample consisted of PBMCs.

CDR3 coding DNA: TGTGCCAGCAGTACAGGGGGCCTGTCCCCGGAGACCCAGTACTTC. Amino acid sequence: CASSTGGLSPETQYF. V usage is TRBV12-3 or TRBV12-4 and J usage is TRBJ2-5, with 9 bases fitting TRBD1. Trimming cost V 5 bases and J 5 bases; bases outside gene matches: 9. The length of the CDR3 is 15 residues.